These T cell receptor beta chains were read from a single sample in a study of T cells in Graves' hyperthyroidism and ophthalmopathy. TCRdb re-called the multiplex PCR reads through MiXCR, storing one row per CDR3 protein. The data show roughly 290,000 distinct CDR3 sequences, 10% to 15% seen once. Sequencing used blood. The receptors originated from a woman in her 30s with Graves' hyperthyroidism that later progressed to Graves' ophthalmopathy. Each CDR3 is given with its conserved first and last residue. D genes are given only for firm matches. Not every row has a clone size; where given, it reads once, few, many or a size class.

J gene: TRBJ2-3
clone size: many
D gene: TRBD2
V gene: TRBV7-3
CDR3 protein: CASSPGRGSRDTQYF
CDR3 DNA: TGTGCCAGCAGCCCCGGGCGGGGGTCGAGAGATACGCAGTATTTT

J gene: TRBJ2-1
clone size: many
D gene: -
V gene: TRBV5-1
CDR3 protein: CASSLNQYNEQFF
CDR3 DNA: TGCGCCAGCAGCTTGAATCAGTACAATGAGCAGTTCTTC

J gene: TRBJ1-1
clone size: many
D gene: -
V gene: TRBV28
CDR3 protein: CASSSWAEGNTEAFF
CDR3 DNA: TGTGCCAGCAGTTCTTGGGCTGAAGGGAACACTGAAGCTTTCTTT

J gene: TRBJ2-3
clone size: many
D gene: -
V gene: TRBV20-1
CDR3 protein: CSALRVRTDTQYF
CDR3 DNA: TGCAGTGCTCTCAGGGTCAGGACAGATACGCAGTATTTT

J gene: TRBJ2-2
clone size: -
D gene: -
V gene: TRBV27
CDR3 protein: CATAWGLNTGELFF
CDR3 DNA: TGTGCCACCGCCTGGGGTTTGAACACCGGGGAGCTGTTTTTT

J gene: TRBJ2-4
clone size: many
D gene: TRBD1
V gene: TRBV7-8
CDR3 protein: CASSSRTGVNIQYF
CDR3 DNA: TGTGCCAGCAGCTCGCGGACAGGGGTAAACATTCAGTACTTC

J gene: TRBJ2-7
clone size: many
D gene: TRBD2
V gene: TRBV7-2
CDR3 protein: CASSLAVRGAGVDCEQYF
CDR3 DNA: TGTGCCAGCAGCTTAGCGGTCAGGGGAGCGGGAGTAGACTGCGAGCAGTACTTC

J gene: TRBJ2-3
clone size: many
D gene: -
V gene: TRBV30
CDR3 protein: CAWSVSFLDTQYF
CDR3 DNA: TGTGCCTGGAGCGTCTCTTTTCTGGATACGCAGTATTTT

J gene: TRBJ2-5
clone size: many
D gene: -
V gene: TRBV11-3
CDR3 protein: CASSLGLYQETQYF
CDR3 DNA: TGTGCCAGCAGCTTAGGACTGTACCAAGAGACCCAGTACTTC

J gene: TRBJ2-7
clone size: many
D gene: -
V gene: TRBV28
CDR3 protein: CASSLDSTYEQYF
CDR3 DNA: TGTGCCAGCAGTTTAGACAGCACCTACGAGCAGTACTTC

J gene: TRBJ2-1
clone size: many
D gene: TRBD2
V gene: TRBV20-1
CDR3 protein: CSARDPGEGTSGTYEQFF
CDR3 DNA: TGCAGTGCTAGAGACCCAGGGGAAGGGACTAGCGGGACTTACGAGCAGTTCTTC

J gene: TRBJ1-1
clone size: many
D gene: TRBD1
V gene: TRBV30
CDR3 protein: CAWSKTGGRSRTEAFF
CDR3 DNA: TGTGCCTGGAGTAAGACAGGGGGAAGGTCGAGGACTGAAGCTTTCTTT

J gene: TRBJ1-6
clone size: -
D gene: -
V gene: TRBV7-8
CDR3 protein: CASSAVTPVGSPLHF
CDR3 DNA: TGTGCCAGCAGCGCGGTGACACCGGTTGGATCACCCCTCCACTTT

J gene: TRBJ2-3
clone size: many
D gene: TRBD2
V gene: TRBV15
CDR3 protein: CATSPRLARKSTDTQYF
CDR3 DNA: TGTGCCACCAGCCCCCGACTAGCGCGAAAAAGCACAGATACGCAGTATTTT

J gene: TRBJ2-5
clone size: many
D gene: -
V gene: TRBV28
CDR3 protein: CASSYRRKTQYF
CDR3 DNA: TGTGCCAGCAGTTACCGGAGAAAGACCCAGTACTTC

J gene: TRBJ2-7
clone size: many
D gene: TRBD1
V gene: TRBV5-6
CDR3 protein: CASSWGQGNEQYF
CDR3 DNA: TGTGCCAGCAGCTGGGGACAGGGGAACGAGCAGTACTTC

J gene: TRBJ2-2
clone size: many
D gene: -
V gene: TRBV27
CDR3 protein: CASSPALSGELFF
CDR3 DNA: TGTGCCAGCAGTCCCGCCCTGAGTGGGGAGCTGTTTTTT

J gene: TRBJ2-7
clone size: few
D gene: -
V gene: TRBV5-5
CDR3 protein: CASSPTGVYEQYF
CDR3 DNA: TGTGCCAGCAGCCCGACAGGCGTCTACGAGCAGTACTTC

J gene: TRBJ2-4
clone size: -
D gene: -
V gene: TRBV19
CDR3 protein: CASSIPRTLGVNIQYF
CDR3 DNA: TGTGCCAGTAGTATCCCTCGGACGCTAGGGGTAAACATTCAGTACTTC

J gene: TRBJ2-3
clone size: few
D gene: TRBD2
V gene: TRBV10-3
CDR3 protein: CAITLTSGRDIRSTDTQYF
CDR3 DNA: TGTGCCATCACTTTGACTAGCGGGAGAGATATTCGTAGCACAGATACGCAGTATTTT

J gene: TRBJ1-4
clone size: many
D gene: -
V gene: TRBV7-9
CDR3 protein: CASSLSGDGNEKLFF
CDR3 DNA: TGTGCCAGCAGCTTATCAGGGGATGGGAATGAAAAACTGTTTTTT

J gene: TRBJ1-2
clone size: many
D gene: -
V gene: TRBV30
CDR3 protein: CAWTQGTTTYYTF
CDR3 DNA: TGTGCCTGGACTCAGGGTACGACTACATACTACACCTTC

J gene: TRBJ1-3
clone size: few
D gene: TRBD1
V gene: TRBV7-8
CDR3 protein: CASSSDGTGAKSSGNTIYF
CDR3 DNA: TGTGCCAGCAGCTCCGACGGGACAGGGGCCAAAAGCTCTGGAAACACCATATATTTT

J gene: TRBJ2-2
clone size: many
D gene: -
V gene: TRBV11-3
CDR3 protein: CASSRLSGELFF
CDR3 DNA: TGTGCCAGCAGCCGATTGTCAGGGGAGCTGTTTTTT

J gene: TRBJ2-2
clone size: many
D gene: -
V gene: TRBV7-2
CDR3 protein: CASSSGGHGELFF
CDR3 DNA: TGTGCCAGCAGTTCCGGGGGCCACGGGGAGCTGTTTTTT

J gene: TRBJ1-2
clone size: many
D gene: -
V gene: TRBV7-9
CDR3 protein: CASSSRGGERGYTF
CDR3 DNA: TGTGCCAGCAGCTCCCGGGGGGGGGAGCGTGGCTACACCTTC